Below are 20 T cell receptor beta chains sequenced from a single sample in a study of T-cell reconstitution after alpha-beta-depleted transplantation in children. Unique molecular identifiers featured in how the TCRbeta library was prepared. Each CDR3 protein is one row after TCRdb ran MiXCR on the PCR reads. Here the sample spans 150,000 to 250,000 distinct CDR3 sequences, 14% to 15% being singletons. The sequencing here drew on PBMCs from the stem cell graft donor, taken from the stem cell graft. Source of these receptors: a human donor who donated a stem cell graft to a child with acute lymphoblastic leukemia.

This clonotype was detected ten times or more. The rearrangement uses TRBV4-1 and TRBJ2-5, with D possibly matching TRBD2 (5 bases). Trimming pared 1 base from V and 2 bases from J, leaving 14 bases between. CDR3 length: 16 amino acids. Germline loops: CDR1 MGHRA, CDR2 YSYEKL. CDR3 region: CASSQVRGVVQETQYF. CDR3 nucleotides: TGCGCCAGCAGCCAAGTACGGGGAGTGGTACAAGAGACCCAGTACTTC.

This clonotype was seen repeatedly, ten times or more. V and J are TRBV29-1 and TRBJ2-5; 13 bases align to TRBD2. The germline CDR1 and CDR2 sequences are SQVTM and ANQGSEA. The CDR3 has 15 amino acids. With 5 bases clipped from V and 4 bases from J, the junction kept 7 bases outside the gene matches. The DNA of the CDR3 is TGCAGCGTTTCCGGACTAGCGGGAGATAGAGAGACCCAGTACTTC. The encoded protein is CSVSGLAGDRETQYF.

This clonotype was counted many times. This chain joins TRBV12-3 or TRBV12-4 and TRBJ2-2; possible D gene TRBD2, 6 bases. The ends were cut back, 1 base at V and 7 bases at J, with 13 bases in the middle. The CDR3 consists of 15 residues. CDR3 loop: CASSLVGGLIGELFF. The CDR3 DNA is TGTGCCAGCAGTTTAGTGGGGGGACTTATCGGGGAGCTGTTTTTT.

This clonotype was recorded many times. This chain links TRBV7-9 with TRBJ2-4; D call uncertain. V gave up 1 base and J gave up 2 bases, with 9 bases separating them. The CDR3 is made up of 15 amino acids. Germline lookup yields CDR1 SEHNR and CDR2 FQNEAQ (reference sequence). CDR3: CASSLVVGTKNIQYF. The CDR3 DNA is TGTGCCAGCAGCTTAGTTGTCGGTACCAAAAACATTCAGTACTTC.

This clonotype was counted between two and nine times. The CDR3 sequence is CSVLGGSGGDEQYF. CDR3 in DNA: TGCAGCGTACTCGGAGGGAGCGGCGGCGACGAGCAGTACTTC. The chain employs TRBV29-1 and TRBJ2-7; D is possibly TRBD2 (6 bases). Trimming took off 6 bases at V and 5 bases at J, with 20 bases between the two ends. The CDR3 is 14 amino acids. Germline-derived CDR1 and CDR2 are SQVTM and ANQGSEA.

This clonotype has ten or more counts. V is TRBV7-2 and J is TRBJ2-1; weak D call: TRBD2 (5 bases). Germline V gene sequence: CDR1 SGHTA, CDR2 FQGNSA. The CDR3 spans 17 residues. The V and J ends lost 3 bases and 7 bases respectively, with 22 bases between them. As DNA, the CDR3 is TGTGCCAGCAGCTTGCTCCCCTTAGCAAGCTGGAGGAATGAGCAGTTCTTC. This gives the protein CASSLLPLASWRNEQFF.

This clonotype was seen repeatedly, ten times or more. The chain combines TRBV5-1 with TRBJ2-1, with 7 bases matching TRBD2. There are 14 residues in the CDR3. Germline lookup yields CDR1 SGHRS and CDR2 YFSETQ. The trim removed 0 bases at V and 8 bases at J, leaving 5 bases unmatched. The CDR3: CASSLAGGRDEQFF. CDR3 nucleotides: TGCGCCAGCAGCTTGGCGGGAGGAAGGGATGAGCAGTTCTTC.

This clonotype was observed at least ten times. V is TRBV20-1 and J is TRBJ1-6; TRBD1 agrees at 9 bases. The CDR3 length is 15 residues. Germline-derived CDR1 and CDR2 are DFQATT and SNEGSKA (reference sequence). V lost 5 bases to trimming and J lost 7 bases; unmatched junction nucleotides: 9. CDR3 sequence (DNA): TGCAGTGCTCGACAGGGGGTGGCGGGGAATTCACCCCTCCACTTT. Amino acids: CSARQGVAGNSPLHF.

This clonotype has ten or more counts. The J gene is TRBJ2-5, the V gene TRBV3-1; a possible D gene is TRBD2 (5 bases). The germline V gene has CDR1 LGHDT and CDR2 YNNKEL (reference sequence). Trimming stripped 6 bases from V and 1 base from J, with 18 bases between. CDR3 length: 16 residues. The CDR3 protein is CASSPRGRRSQETQYF. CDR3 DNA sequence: TGTGCCAGCAGTCCTAGAGGGCGGAGAAGCCAAGAGACCCAGTACTTC.

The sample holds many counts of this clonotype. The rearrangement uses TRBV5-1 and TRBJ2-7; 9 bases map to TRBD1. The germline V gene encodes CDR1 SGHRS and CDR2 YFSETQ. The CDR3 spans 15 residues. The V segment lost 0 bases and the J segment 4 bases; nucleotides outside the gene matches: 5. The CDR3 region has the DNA TGCGCCAGCAGCTTGGACCCGGGACAGGGTTACGAGCAGTACTTC. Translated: CASSLDPGQGYEQYF. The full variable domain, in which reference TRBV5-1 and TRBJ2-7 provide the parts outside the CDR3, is KAGVTQTPRYLIKTRGQQVTLSCSPISGHRSVSWYQQTPGQGLQFLFEYFSETQRNKGNFPGRFSGRQFSNSRSEMNVSTLELGDSALYLCASSLDPGQGYEQYFGPGTRLTVT.

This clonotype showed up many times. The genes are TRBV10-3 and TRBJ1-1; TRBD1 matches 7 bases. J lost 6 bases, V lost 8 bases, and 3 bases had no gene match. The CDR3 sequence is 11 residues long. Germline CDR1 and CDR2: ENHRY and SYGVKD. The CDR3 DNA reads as TGTGCCATCCAAGGGGGCTCTGAAGCTTTCTTT. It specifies CAIQGGSEAFF.

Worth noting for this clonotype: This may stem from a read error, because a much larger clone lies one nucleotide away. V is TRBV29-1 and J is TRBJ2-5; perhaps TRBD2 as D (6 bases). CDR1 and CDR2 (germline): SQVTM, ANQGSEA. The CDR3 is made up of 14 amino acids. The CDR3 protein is CSAEGYGSGETQYF. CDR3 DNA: TGCAGCGCTGAAGGGTACGGGAGCGGAGAGACCCAGTACTTC.

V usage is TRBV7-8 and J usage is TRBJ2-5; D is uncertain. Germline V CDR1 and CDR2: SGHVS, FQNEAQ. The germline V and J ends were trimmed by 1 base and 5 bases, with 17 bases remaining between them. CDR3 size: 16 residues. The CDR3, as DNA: TGTGCCAGCAGCTTAGGAGGCGACCCTTTGGGGGAGACCCAGTACTTC. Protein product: CASSLGGDPLGETQYF.

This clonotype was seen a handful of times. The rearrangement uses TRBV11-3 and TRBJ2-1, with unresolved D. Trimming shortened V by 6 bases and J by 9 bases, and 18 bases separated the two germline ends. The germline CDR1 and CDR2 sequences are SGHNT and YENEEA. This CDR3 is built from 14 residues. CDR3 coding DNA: TGTGCCAGCAGAAACCCCTTCGGCCCCGGTGAGCAGTTCTTC. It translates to CASRNPFGPGEQFF.

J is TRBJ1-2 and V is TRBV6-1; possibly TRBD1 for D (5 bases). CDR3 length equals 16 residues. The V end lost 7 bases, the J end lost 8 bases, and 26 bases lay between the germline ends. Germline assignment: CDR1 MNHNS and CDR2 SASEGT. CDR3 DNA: TGTGCCAGCAACCAGGGCCCGGCAGCAGGAAATCGGGGCTACACCTTC. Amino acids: CASNQGPAAGNRGYTF.

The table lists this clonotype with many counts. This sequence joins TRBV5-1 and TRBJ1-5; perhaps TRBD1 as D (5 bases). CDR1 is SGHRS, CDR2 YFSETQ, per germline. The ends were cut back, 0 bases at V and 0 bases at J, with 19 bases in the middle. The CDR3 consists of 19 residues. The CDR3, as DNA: TGCGCCAGCAGCTTGGTGGCCTCGTCAGGGCCTAATAGCAATCAGCCCCAGCATTTT. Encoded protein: CASSLVASSGPNSNQPQHF.

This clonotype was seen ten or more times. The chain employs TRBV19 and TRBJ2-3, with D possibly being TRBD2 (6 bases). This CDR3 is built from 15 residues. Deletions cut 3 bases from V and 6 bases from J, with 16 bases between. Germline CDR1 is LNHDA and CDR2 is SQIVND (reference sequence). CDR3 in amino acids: CASSISGEVQDTQYF. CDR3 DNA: TGTGCCAGTAGTATTTCGGGAGAAGTTCAGGATACGCAGTATTTT. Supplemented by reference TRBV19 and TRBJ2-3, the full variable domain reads DGGITQSPKYLFRKEGQNVTLSCEQNLNHDAMYWYRQDPGQGLRLIYYSQIVNDFQKGDIAEGYSVSREKKESFPLTVTSAQKNPTAFYLCASSISGEVQDTQYFGPGTRLTVL.

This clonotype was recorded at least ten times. As DNA, the CDR3 is TGCGCCAGCAGCTCCCGGACGGCATATCAAGAGACCCAGTACTTC. This translates into CASSSRTAYQETQYF. The rearrangement uses TRBV5-1 and TRBJ2-5; the D is unclear. Between the trimmed V and J ends, which lost 3 bases and 2 bases, there was a span of 14 bases. The CDR3 spans 15 residues. The germline V gene encodes CDR1 SGHRS and CDR2 YFSETQ.

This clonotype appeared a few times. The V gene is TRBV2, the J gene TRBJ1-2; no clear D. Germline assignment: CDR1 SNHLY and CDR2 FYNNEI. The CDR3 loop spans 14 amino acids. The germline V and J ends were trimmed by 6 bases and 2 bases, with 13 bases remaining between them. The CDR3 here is CASRTEANNYGYTF. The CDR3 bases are TGTGCCAGCAGAACAGAGGCAAACAACTATGGCTACACCTTC.

CDR3 amino acids: CSAPPAPGAYSNQPQHF. In nucleotides, the CDR3 is TGCAGTGCCCCCCCCGCCCCAGGGGCATATAGCAATCAGCCCCAGCATTTT. J is TRBJ1-5 and V is TRBV20-1; a possible D gene is TRBD1 (6 bases). Trimming cost V 6 bases and J 0 bases, with 21 bases left between them. Germline CDR1 is DFQATT and CDR2 is SNEGSKA (reference sequence). This CDR3 is 17 amino acids long.